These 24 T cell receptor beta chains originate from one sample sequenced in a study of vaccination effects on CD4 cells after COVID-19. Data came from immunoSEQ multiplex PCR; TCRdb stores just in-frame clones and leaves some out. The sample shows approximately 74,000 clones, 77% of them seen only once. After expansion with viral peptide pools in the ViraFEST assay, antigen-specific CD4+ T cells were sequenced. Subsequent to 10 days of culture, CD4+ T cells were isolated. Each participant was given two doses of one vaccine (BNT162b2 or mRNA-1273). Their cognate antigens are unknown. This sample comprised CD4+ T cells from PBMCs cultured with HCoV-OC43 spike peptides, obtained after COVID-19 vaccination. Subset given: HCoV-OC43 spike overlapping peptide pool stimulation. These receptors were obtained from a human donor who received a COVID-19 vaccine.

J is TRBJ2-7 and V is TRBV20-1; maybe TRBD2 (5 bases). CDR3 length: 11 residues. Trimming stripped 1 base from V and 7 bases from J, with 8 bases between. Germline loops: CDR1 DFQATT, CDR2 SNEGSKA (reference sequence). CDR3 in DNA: TGCAGTGCTAGAGGGACTTCTGAGCAGTACGTC. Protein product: CSARGTSEQYV.

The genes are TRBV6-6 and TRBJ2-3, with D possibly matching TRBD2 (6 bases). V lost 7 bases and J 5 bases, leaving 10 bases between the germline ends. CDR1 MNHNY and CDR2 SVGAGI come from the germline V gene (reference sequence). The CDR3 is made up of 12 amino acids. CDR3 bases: TGTGCCAGCAAGGGTAGCGGAGATACGCAGTATTTT. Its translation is CASKGSGDTQYF.

The CDR3 spells CASSGTGTGGTEAFF. The CDR3, as DNA: TGTGCCAGCAGCGGAACCGGGACAGGCGGCACTGAAGCTTTCTTT. The V call is TRBV2, the J call TRBJ1-1; TRBD1 matches 8 bases. V lost 6 bases and J lost 4; bases outside the gene matches: 10. Looked up from germline, CDR1 is SNHLY and CDR2 is FYNNEI. This CDR3 has 15 amino acids.

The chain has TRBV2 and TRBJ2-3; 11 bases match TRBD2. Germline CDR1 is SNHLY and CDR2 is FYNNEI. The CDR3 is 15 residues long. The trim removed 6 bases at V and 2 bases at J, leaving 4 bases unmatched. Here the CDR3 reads CASRASGGYTDTQYF. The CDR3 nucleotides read TGTGCCAGCAGGGCTAGCGGGGGGTACACAGATACGCAGTATTTT.

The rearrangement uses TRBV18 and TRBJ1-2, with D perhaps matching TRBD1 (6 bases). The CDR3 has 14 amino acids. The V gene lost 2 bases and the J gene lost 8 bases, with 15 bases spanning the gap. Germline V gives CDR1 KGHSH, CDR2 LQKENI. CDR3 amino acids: CASSPSDSPGGYTF. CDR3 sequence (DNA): TGTGCCAGCTCACCATCGGACAGCCCGGGGGGCTACACCTTC.

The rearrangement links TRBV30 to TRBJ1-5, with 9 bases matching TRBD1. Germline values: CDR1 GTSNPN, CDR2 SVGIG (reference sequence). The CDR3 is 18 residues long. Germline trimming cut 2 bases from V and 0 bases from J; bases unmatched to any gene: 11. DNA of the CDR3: TGTGCCTGGAGTCCCGGGACAGGGAGAACCTATAGCAATCAGCCCCAGCATTTT. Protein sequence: CAWSPGTGRTYSNQPQHF.

The CDR3 sequence is CASSPDRVEETQYF. The CDR3 DNA sequence: TGTGCCAGCAGCCCGGACAGGGTAGAAGAGACCCAGTACTTC. The chain has TRBV2 and TRBJ2-5; 8 nucleotides match TRBD1. Trimming removed 6 bases from V and 3 bases from J; junction bases left unmatched: 6. This CDR3 spans 14 amino acids. CDR1 is SNHLY and CDR2 is FYNNEI in the germline V gene.

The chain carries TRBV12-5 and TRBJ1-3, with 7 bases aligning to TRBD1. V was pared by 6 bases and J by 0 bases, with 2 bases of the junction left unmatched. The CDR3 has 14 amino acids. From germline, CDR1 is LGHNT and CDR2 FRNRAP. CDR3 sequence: CASGTGFSGNTIYF. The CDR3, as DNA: TGTGCTAGTGGGACAGGGTTCTCTGGAAACACCATATATTTT. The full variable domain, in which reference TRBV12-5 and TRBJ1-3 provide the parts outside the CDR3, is DARVTQTPRHKVTEMGQEVTMRCQPILGHNTVFWYRQTMMQGLELLAYFRNRAPLDDSGMPKDRFSAEMPDATLATLKIQPSEPRDSAVYFCASGTGFSGNTIYFGEGSWLTVV.

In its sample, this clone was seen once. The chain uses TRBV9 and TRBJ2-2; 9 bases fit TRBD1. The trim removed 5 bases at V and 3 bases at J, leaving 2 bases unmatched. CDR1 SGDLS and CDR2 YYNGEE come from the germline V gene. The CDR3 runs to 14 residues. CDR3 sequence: CASSDRGDTGELFF. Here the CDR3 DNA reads TGTGCCAGCAGTGACAGGGGGGACACCGGGGAGCTGTTTTTT.

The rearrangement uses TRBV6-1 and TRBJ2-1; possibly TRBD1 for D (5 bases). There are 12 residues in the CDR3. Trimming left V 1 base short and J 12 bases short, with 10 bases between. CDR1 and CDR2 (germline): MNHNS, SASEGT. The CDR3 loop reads CASSEVGTGQFF. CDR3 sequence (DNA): TGTGCCAGCAGTGAAGTAGGTACAGGGCAGTTCTTC.

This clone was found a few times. This chain's CDR3 is CASSSGSGNTIYF. The CDR3 DNA is TGCGCCAGCAGCTCAGGGTCTGGAAACACCATATATTTT. The V and J genes are TRBV5-1 and TRBJ1-3; TRBD1 is a possible D gene (5 bases). Trimming stripped 3 bases from V and 1 base from J, with 5 bases between. The CDR3 spans 13 residues. Per the germline V gene, CDR1 is SGHRS and CDR2 is YFSETQ.

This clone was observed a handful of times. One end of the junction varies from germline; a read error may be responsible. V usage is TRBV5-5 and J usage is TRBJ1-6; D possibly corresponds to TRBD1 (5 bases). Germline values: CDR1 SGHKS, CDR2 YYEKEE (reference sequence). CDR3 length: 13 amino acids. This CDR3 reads CASSLGGTSSLHF. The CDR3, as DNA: TGTGCCAGCAGCCTCGGCGGGACTTCATCCCTCCACTTT.

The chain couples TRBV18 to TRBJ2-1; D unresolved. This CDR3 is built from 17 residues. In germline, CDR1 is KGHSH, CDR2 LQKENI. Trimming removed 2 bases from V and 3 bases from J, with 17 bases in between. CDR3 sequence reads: CASSPTALGQLYNEQFF. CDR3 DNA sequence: TGTGCCAGCTCACCAACGGCCCTTGGGCAGCTCTACAATGAGCAGTTCTTC.

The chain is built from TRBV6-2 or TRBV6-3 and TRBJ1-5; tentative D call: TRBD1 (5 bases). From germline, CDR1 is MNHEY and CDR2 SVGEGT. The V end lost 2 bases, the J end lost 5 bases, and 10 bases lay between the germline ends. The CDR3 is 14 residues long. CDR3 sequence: CASSYGGGYQPQHF. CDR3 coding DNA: TGTGCCAGCAGTTACGGGGGGGGATATCAGCCCCAGCATTTT.

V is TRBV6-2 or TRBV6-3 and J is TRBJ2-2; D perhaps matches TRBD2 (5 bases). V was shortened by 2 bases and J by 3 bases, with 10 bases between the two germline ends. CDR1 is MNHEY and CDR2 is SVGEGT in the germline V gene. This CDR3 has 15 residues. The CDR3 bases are TGTGCCAGCAGTTACGATGAGGGATACACCGGGGAGCTGTTTTTT. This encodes CASSYDEGYTGELFF.

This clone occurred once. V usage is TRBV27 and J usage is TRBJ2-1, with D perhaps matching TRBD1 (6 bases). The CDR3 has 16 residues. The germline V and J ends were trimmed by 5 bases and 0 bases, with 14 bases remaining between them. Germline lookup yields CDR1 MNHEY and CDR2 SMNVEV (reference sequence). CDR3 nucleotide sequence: TGTGCCAGCAGTCCAGCCGGGACAAGCTCCTACAATGAGCAGTTCTTC. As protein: CASSPAGTSSYNEQFF.

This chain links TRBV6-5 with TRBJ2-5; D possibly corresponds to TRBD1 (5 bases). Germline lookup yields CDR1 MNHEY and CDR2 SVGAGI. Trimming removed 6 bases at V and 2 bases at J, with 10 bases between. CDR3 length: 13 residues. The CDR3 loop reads CASRRTFQETQYF. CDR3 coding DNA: TGTGCCAGCAGACGGACATTTCAAGAGACCCAGTACTTC.

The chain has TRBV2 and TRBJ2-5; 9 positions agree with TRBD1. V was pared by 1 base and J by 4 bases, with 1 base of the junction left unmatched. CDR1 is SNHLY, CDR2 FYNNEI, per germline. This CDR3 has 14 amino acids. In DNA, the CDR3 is TGTGCCAGCAGTGAAGACAGGGGGCTAGAGACCCAGTACTTC. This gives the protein CASSEDRGLETQYF.

The CDR3 sequence is CATSPGDANGQPQHF. CDR3 nucleotide sequence: TGTGCCACCAGTCCCGGGGACGCTAACGGGCAGCCCCAGCATTTT. V and J are TRBV24-1 and TRBJ1-5; tentative D call: TRBD1 (5 bases). The CDR3 has 15 amino acids. The V end was cut by 6 bases, the J end by 7 bases, with 18 bases between. Germline values: CDR1 KGHDR, CDR2 SFDVKD.

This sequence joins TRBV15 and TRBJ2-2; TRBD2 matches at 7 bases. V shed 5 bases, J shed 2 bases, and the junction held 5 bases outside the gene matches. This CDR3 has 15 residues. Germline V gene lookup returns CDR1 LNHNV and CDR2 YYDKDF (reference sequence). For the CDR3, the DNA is TGTGCCACCAGCCCTAGGACTAGTAACACCGGGGAGCTGTTTTTT. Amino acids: CATSPRTSNTGELFF.

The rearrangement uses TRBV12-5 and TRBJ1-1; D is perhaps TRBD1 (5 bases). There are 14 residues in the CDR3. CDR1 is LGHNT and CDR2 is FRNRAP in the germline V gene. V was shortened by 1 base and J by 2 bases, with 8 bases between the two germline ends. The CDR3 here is CASGLGGRNTEAFF. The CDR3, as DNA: TGTGCTAGTGGTTTGGGGGGGAGAAACACTGAAGCTTTCTTT.

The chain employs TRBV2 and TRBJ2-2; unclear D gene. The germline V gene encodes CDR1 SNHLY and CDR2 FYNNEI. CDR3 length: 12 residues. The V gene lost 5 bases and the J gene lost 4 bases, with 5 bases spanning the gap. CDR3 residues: CASSPGTGELFF. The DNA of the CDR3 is TGTGCCAGCAGTCCAGGCACCGGGGAGCTGTTTTTT. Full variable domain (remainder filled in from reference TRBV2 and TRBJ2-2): EPEVTQTPSHQVTQMGQEVILRCVPISNHLYFYWYRQILGQKVEFLVSFYNNEISEKSEIFDDQFSVERPDGSNFTLKIRSTKLEDSAMYFCASSPGTGELFFGEGSRLTVL.

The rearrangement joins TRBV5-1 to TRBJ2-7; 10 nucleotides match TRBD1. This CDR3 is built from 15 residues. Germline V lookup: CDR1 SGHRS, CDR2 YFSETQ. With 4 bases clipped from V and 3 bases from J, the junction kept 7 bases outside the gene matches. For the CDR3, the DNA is TGCGCCAGCAGCCCGACCGGGACAGGGGTCTACGAGCAGTACGTC. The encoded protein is CASSPTGTGVYEQYV.

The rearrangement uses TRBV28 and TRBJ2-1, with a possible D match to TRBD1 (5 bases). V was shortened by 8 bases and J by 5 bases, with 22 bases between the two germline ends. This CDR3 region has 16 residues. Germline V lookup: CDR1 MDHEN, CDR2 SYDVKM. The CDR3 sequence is CASVSSGSRRNNEQFF. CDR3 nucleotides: TGTGCCAGCGTAAGCTCAGGGTCTAGACGAAACAATGAGCAGTTCTTC.